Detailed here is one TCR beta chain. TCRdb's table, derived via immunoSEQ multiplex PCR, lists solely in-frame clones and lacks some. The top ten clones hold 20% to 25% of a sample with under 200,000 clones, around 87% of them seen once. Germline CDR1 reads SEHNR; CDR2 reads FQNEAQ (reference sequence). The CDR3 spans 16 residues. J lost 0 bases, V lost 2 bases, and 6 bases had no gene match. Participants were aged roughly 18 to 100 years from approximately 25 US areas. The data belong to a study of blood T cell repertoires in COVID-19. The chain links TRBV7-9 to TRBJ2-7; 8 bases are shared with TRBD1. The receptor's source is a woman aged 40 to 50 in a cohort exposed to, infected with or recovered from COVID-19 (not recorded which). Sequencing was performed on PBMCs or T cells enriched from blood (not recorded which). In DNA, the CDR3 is TGTGCCAGCAGCTTAAGACAGGGGCAGGCCTCCTACGAGCAGTACTTC. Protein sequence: CASSLRQGQASYEQYF.